Shown below are 7 T cell receptor beta chains from a single sample sequenced in a study of CD8+ T cells in alopecia areata. Investigators isolated RNA and reverse transcribed it into cDNA to act as the sequencing template. Clones were sequenced by immunoSEQ multiplex PCR, and TCRdb holds only the in-frame ones, with some missing. The sample carries some 20,000 clones, less than 70% recorded once. Collection of lesional scalp punch biopsies and peripheral blood was performed in alopecia areata patients. The starting material was skin, obtained at week 0. All receptors derive from a human donor with alopecia areata.

This chain links TRBV11-2 with TRBJ2-1, with D tentatively TRBD1 or TRBD2 (6 bases each). The CDR3 has 16 residues. V gave up 1 base and J gave up 5 bases, with 15 bases separating them. Looked up from germline, CDR1 is SGHAT and CDR2 is FQNNGV. Here the CDR3 DNA reads TGTGCCAGCAGCTTAGTTGTCGGGGGCCGAGACAATGAGCAGTTCTTC. Translating it yields CASSLVVGGRDNEQFF.

This clone has more than one count but fewer than ten. This CDR3 reads CASSLPGPHQPQHF. The CDR3 coding sequence is TGTGCCAGTAGCTTACCCGGGCCCCATCAGCCCCAGCATTTT. The J gene is TRBJ1-5, the V gene TRBV19, with unresolved D. CDR1 and CDR2 from the germline V gene are LNHDA and SQIVND (reference sequence). This CDR3 comprises 14 residues. V dropped 6 bases and J dropped 5 bases, with 14 bases sitting between them.

A word on this clone: The germline gene is not matched at one end of the junction; a read error may be the cause. The chain joins TRBV7-6 to TRBJ1-2; weak D call: TRBD1 (6 bases). In germline, CDR1 is SGHVS, CDR2 FNYEAQ. The CDR3 runs 13 residues. The CDR3 loop is CASSLDSLDSPSF. The CDR3 coding sequence is TGTGCCAGCAGCTTAGATTCTTTGGACAGCCCATCCTTC.

This clone has only a few counts. The CDR3 protein is CASSSSTDTQYF. Written as DNA, the CDR3 is TGTGCCAGCAGCTCGTCCACAGATACGCAGTATTTT. The chain carries TRBV7-2 and TRBJ2-3, with D unresolved. V dropped 4 bases and J dropped 2 bases, with 4 bases sitting between them. The CDR3 consists of 12 residues. CDR1 is SGHTA, CDR2 FQGNSA, per germline.

For the CDR3, the DNA is TGTGCCAGCAGTTGGGGGGACCTTTTGGAAACTGAAGCTTTCTTT. This gives the protein CASSWGDLLETEAFF. The rearrangement uses TRBV6-5 and TRBJ1-1; a possible D gene is TRBD1 (5 bases). Germline V lookup: CDR1 MNHEY, CDR2 SVGAGI. The CDR3 has 15 residues. Trimming removed 4 bases at V and 5 bases at J, with 17 bases between.

The chain joins TRBV10-2 to TRBJ1-1, with D unresolved. Germline V gene lookup returns CDR1 WSHSY and CDR2 SAAADI. Trimming pared 4 bases from V and 8 bases from J, leaving 8 bases between. CDR3 length equals 11 residues. This CDR3 reads CASSGLGEAFF. The CDR3, as DNA: TGCGCCAGCAGTGGGCTCGGGGAAGCTTTCTTT.

Of note for this clone: This may be a read error, as it is one base from a much larger clone. This chain connects TRBV11-3 to TRBJ2-7; D is unclear. The V end was cut by 4 bases, the J end by 2 bases, with 6 bases between. The V gene's germline CDR1 is SGHNT and CDR2 YENEEA. There are 12 residues in the CDR3. The DNA for the CDR3 is TGTGCCAGCAGCTCGCAGGCCTACGAGCAGTACTTC. Translated, it gives CASSSQAYEQYF.